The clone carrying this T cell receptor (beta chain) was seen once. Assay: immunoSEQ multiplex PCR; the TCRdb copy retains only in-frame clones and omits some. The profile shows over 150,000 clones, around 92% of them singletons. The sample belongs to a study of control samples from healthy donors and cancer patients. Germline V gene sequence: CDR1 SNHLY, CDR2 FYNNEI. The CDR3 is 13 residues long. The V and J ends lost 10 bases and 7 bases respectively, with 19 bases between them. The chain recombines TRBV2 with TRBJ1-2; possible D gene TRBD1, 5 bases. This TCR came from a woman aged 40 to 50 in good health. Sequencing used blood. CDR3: CATRGLQQAGYTF. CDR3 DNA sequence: TGTGCCACCCGGGGCCTGCAACAAGCTGGCTACACCTTC.